This entry describes one TCR beta chain. The antigen remains unidentified. All donors with ophthalmopathy were recorded as having moderate-to-severe activity, CAS ≥3, NOSPECS ≥4 and a duration under 3 months. If patients had other autoimmune diseases, uncontrolled infections, pregnancy or lactation, they were excluded. These data originate in a study of Graves' ophthalmopathy and Graves' hyperthyroidism. Across the study: At initial diagnosis, peripheral blood was obtained, and this preceded any treatment. General study findings and limits: Thyroid clonotypes that were expanded above 0.001 frequency mostly also appeared in blood.

RNA served as the template for amplifying TCR beta CDR3 regions. After a first-round RT-PCR with HTBI primers, a second-round multiplex PCR was run. TCRdb reprocessed the multiplex PCR reads with MiXCR, giving one entry per CDR3 protein. The table has about 740,000 distinct CDR3 sequences, roughly 40% seen once. V dropped 3 bases and J dropped 2; count of bases not matched to a gene: 3. This CDR3 region has 14 residues. Germline V gene data show CDR1 as SGHAT and CDR2 as FQDESV (reference sequence). The chain carries TRBV11-1 and TRBJ2-7; 8 positions agree with TRBD2. The sequence derives from an adult man with Graves' ophthalmopathy. Sequencing was carried out using peripheral blood. The CDR3 DNA reads TGTGCCAGCAGCTTCCGGGGGGGCCCCTACGAGCAGTACTTC. This encodes CASSFRGGPYEQYF.